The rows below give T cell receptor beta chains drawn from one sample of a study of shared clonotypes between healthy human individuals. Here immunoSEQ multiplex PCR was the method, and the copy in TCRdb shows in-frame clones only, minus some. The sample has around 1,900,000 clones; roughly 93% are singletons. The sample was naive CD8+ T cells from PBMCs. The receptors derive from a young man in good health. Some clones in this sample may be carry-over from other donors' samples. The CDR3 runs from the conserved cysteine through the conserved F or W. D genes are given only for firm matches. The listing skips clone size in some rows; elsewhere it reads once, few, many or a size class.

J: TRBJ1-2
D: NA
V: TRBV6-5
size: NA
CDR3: CASSSGVPTPNYGYTF
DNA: TGTGCCAGCAGTTCAGGGGTCCCCACGCCTAACTATGGCTACACCTTC

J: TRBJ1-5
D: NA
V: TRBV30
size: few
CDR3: CAGSEGNQPQHF
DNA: TGTGCCGGATCGGAGGGCAATCAGCCCCAGCATTTT

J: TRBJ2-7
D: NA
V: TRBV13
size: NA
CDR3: CASSIQEEPSYEQYF
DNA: TGTGCCAGCAGCATACAGGAAGAGCCCTCCTACGAGCAGTACTTC

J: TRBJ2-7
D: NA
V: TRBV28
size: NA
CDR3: CASSDPYEQYF
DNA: TGTGCCAGCAGCGACCCCTACGAGCAGTACTTC

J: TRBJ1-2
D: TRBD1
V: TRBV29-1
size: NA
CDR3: CSVEPGGGGSNYGYTF
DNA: TGCAGCGTTGAACCAGGGGGTGGAGGGTCTAACTATGGCTACACCTTC

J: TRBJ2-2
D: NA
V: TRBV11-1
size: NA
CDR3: CASSSPDTGELFF
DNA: TGTGCCAGCAGCTCTCCGGACACCGGGGAGCTGTTTTTT

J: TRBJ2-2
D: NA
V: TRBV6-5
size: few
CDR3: CASSYGSSGELFF
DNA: TGTGCCAGCAGCTACGGGTCATCCGGGGAGCTGTTTTTT

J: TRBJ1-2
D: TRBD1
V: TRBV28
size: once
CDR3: CASSFPLKTGVPNYGYTF
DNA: TGTGCCAGCAGTTTCCCCCTCAAAACAGGGGTCCCTAACTATGGCTACACCTTC

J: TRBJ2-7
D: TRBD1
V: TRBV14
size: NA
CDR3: CASRPTGVYEQYF
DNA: TGTGCCAGCAGACCGACAGGGGTCTACGAGCAGTACTTC

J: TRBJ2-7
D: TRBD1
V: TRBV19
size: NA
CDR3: CASSLGQGARYEQYF
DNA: TGTGCCAGTAGCCTCGGGCAGGGGGCAAGATACGAGCAGTACTTC

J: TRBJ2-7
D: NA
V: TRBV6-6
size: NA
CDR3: CASSYDRSYEQYF
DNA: TGTGCCAGCAGTTACGACAGGTCCTACGAGCAGTACTTC

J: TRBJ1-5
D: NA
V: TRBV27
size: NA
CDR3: CASSLLGANNQPQHF
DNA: TGTGCCAGCAGTTTACTAGGGGCCAACAATCAGCCCCAGCATTTT

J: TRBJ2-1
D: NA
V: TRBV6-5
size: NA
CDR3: CASSFLADNEQFF
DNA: TGTGCCAGCAGTTTCCTAGCAGACAATGAGCAGTTCTTC

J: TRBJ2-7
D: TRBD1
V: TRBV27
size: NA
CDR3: CASSSGTGYVEQYF
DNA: TGTGCCAGCAGTTCCGGGACAGGGTACGTCGAGCAGTACTTC